Listed here are 29 T cell receptor beta chains from one sample, sequenced in a study of cytomegalovirus exposure and HLA in healthy donors. TCRdb's copy holds only in-frame clones and misses some; the assay was immunoSEQ multiplex PCR. The profile covers 100,000 to 150,000 clones, with 85% to 90% appearing a single time and about 1.9% taken by the ten largest. The sample was PBMCs. These receptors came from a woman between 18 and 29 years old in good health and CMV-seronegative.

V usage is TRBV19 and J usage is TRBJ1-5; perhaps TRBD1 as D (5 bases). The V gene's germline CDR1 is LNHDA and CDR2 SQIVND (reference sequence). Trimming removed 5 bases from V and 5 bases from J, with 13 bases in between. The CDR3 has 14 amino acids. CDR3 loop: CASSPRAGYQPQHF. The DNA for the CDR3 is TGTGCCAGTAGTCCAAGGGCAGGGTATCAGCCCCAGCATTTT.

The V gene is TRBV9, the J gene TRBJ2-5, with TRBD2 identical over 11 bases. The V gene end was trimmed by 3 bases and the J gene end by 2 bases; junction bases not matched to a gene: 9. The CDR3 is 17 amino acids. In germline, CDR1 is SGDLS, CDR2 YYNGEE. The CDR3 here is CASSATQGLAVQETQYF. The CDR3 DNA sequence: TGTGCCAGCAGCGCAACCCAGGGACTAGCGGTACAAGAGACCCAGTACTTC.

This clone has just one count. The chain recombines TRBV28 with TRBJ1-5; a possible D gene is TRBD1 (5 bases). Germline CDR1 is MDHEN and CDR2 is SYDVKM. Trimming shortened V by 2 bases and J by 9 bases, and 14 bases separated the two germline ends. CDR3 length: 14 amino acids. This CDR3 is CASSLGAGLWPQHF. The CDR3 nucleotides are TGTGCCAGCAGTTTAGGGGCAGGTCTGTGGCCCCAGCATTTT.

The chain has TRBV6-1 and TRBJ2-7; 7 nucleotides match TRBD1. The CDR3 is 15 residues long. Germline-derived CDR1 and CDR2 are MNHNS and SASEGT. The junction had 7 bases not matched to a gene; V was cut back by 3 bases and J by 2 bases. The CDR3 is CASSEGIDRAYEQYF. In nucleotides, the CDR3 is TGTGCCAGCAGTGAGGGGATTGACAGGGCCTACGAGCAGTACTTC.

CDR3 loop: CASSFTSLSGELFF. In nucleotides, the CDR3 is TGTGCCAGCAGTTTCACTAGTTTGTCCGGGGAGCTGTTTTTT. The chain carries TRBV6-6 and TRBJ2-2; D possibly corresponds to TRBD2 (5 bases). There are 14 residues in the CDR3. Trimming pared 4 bases from V and 6 bases from J, leaving 12 bases between. Germline CDR1 is MNHNY and CDR2 is SVGAGI (reference sequence).

The chain links TRBV15 to TRBJ2-7; D is possibly TRBD1 (6 bases). V shed 1 base and J shed 1 base, with 26 bases lying between them. The length of the CDR3 is 20 residues. Germline V lookup: CDR1 LNHNV, CDR2 YYDKDF (reference sequence). CDR3 region: CATSRAPEGEYDIGSYEQYF. CDR3 nucleotides: TGTGCCACCAGCAGAGCTCCCGAGGGGGAGTACGATATTGGGTCCTACGAGCAGTACTTC.

V is TRBV6-5 and J is TRBJ2-5, with 11 bases that match TRBD2. Germline V gene data show CDR1 as MNHEY and CDR2 as SVGAGI. The J segment lost 4 bases and the V segment lost 0 bases, leaving 1 base of the junction unmatched. This CDR3 comprises 15 residues. Here the CDR3 reads CASSYSTSGVETQYF. CDR3 coding DNA: TGTGCCAGCAGTTACTCGACTAGCGGGGTAGAGACCCAGTACTTC.

The chain combines TRBV4-2 with TRBJ1-2; tentatively, D is TRBD1 (6 bases). V was pared by 1 base and J by 4 bases, with 10 bases between. The CDR3 has 14 residues. Germline CDR1 LGHNA, CDR2 YNFKEQ. This CDR3 reads CASSQVGQSYGYTF. For the CDR3, the DNA is TGTGCCAGCAGCCAAGTTGGACAGAGCTATGGCTACACCTTC.

CDR3: CASSLALTPPGDEQFF. CDR3 coding DNA: TGTGCCAGCAGCTTAGCCCTTACACCCCCGGGGGATGAGCAGTTCTTC. This chain links TRBV11-2 with TRBJ2-1, with D tentatively TRBD2 (6 bases). This CDR3 contains 16 residues. With 1 base removed from V and 8 bases from J, the gap between germline ends came to 18 bases. The germline gives CDR1 SGHAT, CDR2 FQNNGV.

V and J are TRBV5-4 and TRBJ2-7; TRBD1 matches 8 bases. With 4 bases clipped from V and 4 bases from J, the junction kept 7 bases outside the gene matches. CDR1 SGHNT and CDR2 YYREEE come from the germline V gene (reference sequence). This CDR3 region has 14 residues. The CDR3 DNA sequence: TGTGCCAGCAGCCTCCGGACAGGGACATACGAGCAGTACTTC. Residues: CASSLRTGTYEQYF.

This clone was found a few times. V usage is TRBV6-5 and J usage is TRBJ2-1, with 7 bases that match TRBD2. J gave up 2 bases and V 5 bases, and 6 bases lay outside the gene matches. Germline lookup yields CDR1 MNHEY and CDR2 SVGAGI. This CDR3 contains 15 residues. CDR3 amino acids: CASSGRLAPYNEQFF. The CDR3 DNA sequence: TGTGCCAGCAGTGGTCGACTAGCACCCTACAATGAGCAGTTCTTC.

The rearrangement joins TRBV27 to TRBJ2-7; TRBD1 matches at 12 bases. The junction had 11 bases not matched to a gene; V was cut back by 5 bases and J by 9 bases. Germline CDR1 and CDR2: MNHEY and SMNVEV (reference sequence). CDR3 length: 15 amino acids. Here the CDR3 DNA reads TGTGCCAGCAGTCCGGGGACAGGGGGCTTGGTCGGGCAGTACTTC. Encoded protein: CASSPGTGGLVGQYF.

This chain connects TRBV7-8 to TRBJ1-5, with TRBD1 matching 8 bases. The CDR3 has 15 amino acids. CDR1 is SGHVS, CDR2 FQNEAQ, per germline. Losses at the gene ends were 4 bases for V and 5 bases for J; bases not matched to a gene: 7. CDR3 amino acids: CASSSGTGVYQPQHF. CDR3 nucleotides: TGTGCCAGCAGCTCAGGGACAGGAGTTTATCAGCCCCAGCATTTT.

The chain has TRBV4-2 and TRBJ2-1; 12 nucleotides align to TRBD1. The germline gives CDR1 LGHNA, CDR2 YNFKEQ. CDR3 length: 19 residues. V lost 2 bases to trimming and J lost 0 bases; unmatched junction nucleotides: 8. The CDR3 region is CASSQTGTGGRSSYNEQFF. The CDR3 DNA is TGTGCCAGCAGCCAAACCGGGACAGGGGGCAGGAGCTCCTACAATGAGCAGTTCTTC.

The chain has TRBV6-1 and TRBJ1-4; 8 nucleotides align to TRBD1. The V gene's germline CDR1 is MNHNS and CDR2 SASEGT. The CDR3 is 16 amino acids. Losses at the gene ends were 4 bases for V and 8 bases for J; bases not matched to a gene: 12. This CDR3 reads CASSAWNQGAREKLFF. In DNA, the CDR3 is TGTGCCAGCAGTGCCTGGAATCAGGGGGCTAGGGAAAAACTGTTTTTT.

V is TRBV5-6 and J is TRBJ2-1, with 8 positions matching TRBD2. Germline CDR1 is SGHDT and CDR2 is YYEEEE. J lost 4 bases, V lost 1 base, and 4 bases had no gene match. The CDR3 is 15 amino acids. CDR3 DNA: TGTGCCAGCAGCTTGTTTAGCGGGAAATACAATGAGCAGTTCTTC. Its translation: CASSLFSGKYNEQFF.

This clone was counted a few times. This chain joins TRBV5-6 and TRBJ2-1; TRBD1 matches at 9 bases. CDR3 length: 17 residues. The germline V gene has CDR1 SGHDT and CDR2 YYEEEE. Losses at the gene ends were 3 bases for V and 4 bases for J; bases not matched to a gene: 11. Written as DNA, the CDR3 is TGTGCCAGCAGCTCCTCCATGGGGACAGGGTGGTACAATGAGCAGTTCTTC. It yields the protein CASSSSMGTGWYNEQFF.

This chain's CDR3 is CASSAVSSGANVLTF. In DNA form, the CDR3 reads TGTGCCAGCAGCGCCGTTTCCTCTGGGGCCAACGTCCTGACTTTC. The gene calls are TRBV9 and TRBJ2-6; no clear D. This CDR3 is built from 15 residues. Germline lookup yields CDR1 SGDLS and CDR2 YYNGEE. Trimming cost V 3 bases and J 0 bases, with 7 bases left between them. Combining the CDR3 with reference TRBV9 and TRBJ2-6 gives the whole variable domain DSGVTQTPKHLITATGQRVTLRCSPRSGDLSVYWYQQSLDQGLQFLIQYYNGEERAKGNILERFSAQQFPDLHSELNLSSLELGDSALYFCASSAVSSGANVLTFGAGSRLTVL.

The V and J genes are TRBV19 and TRBJ1-2; D might be TRBD1 (6 bases). The CDR3 length is 15 residues. The V end lost 5 bases, the J end lost 1 base, and 14 bases lay between the germline ends. Germline CDR1 reads LNHDA; CDR2 reads SQIVND (reference sequence). The CDR3 loop is CASSAQGGVNYGYTF. The CDR3 region has the DNA TGTGCCAGTAGTGCCCAAGGGGGGGTTAACTATGGCTACACCTTC.

CDR3: CAIRSEGPFLYGYTF. DNA of the CDR3: TGTGCCATACGGTCGGAGGGGCCTTTTCTCTATGGCTACACCTTC. This chain joins TRBV19 and TRBJ1-2; a possible D gene is TRBD1 (5 bases). Looked up from germline, CDR1 is LNHDA and CDR2 is SQIVND (reference sequence). This CDR3 comprises 15 residues. Trimming took 10 bases from V and 4 from J, leaving 22 bases between them.

The chain recombines TRBV2 with TRBJ2-7; TRBD2 is a possible D gene (5 bases). The V gene's germline CDR1 is SNHLY and CDR2 FYNNEI. The ends were cut back, 6 bases at V and 6 bases at J, with 9 bases in the middle. This CDR3 is built from 11 residues. The CDR3, as DNA: TGTGCCAGCAGCCCGGGGAGCGAGCAGTACTTC. Protein product: CASSPGSEQYF.

The chain employs TRBV6-5 and TRBJ1-6, with D perhaps matching TRBD1 (6 bases). Between the trimmed V and J ends, which lost 4 bases and 11 bases, there was a span of 12 bases. This CDR3 has 13 residues. Germline CDR1 reads MNHEY; CDR2 reads SVGAGI. CDR3 DNA sequence: TGTGCCAGCAGTTGGAACAGGGTACCACCCCTCCACTTT. Translated, it gives CASSWNRVPPLHF.

The V and J genes are TRBV6-7 and TRBJ1-4, with 12 bases that match TRBD1. Being an ORF, TRBV6-7 has a function that is uncertain. V was pared by 6 bases and J by 8 bases, with 16 bases of the junction left unmatched. The CDR3 totals 18 residues. CDR3 coding DNA: TGTGCCAGCAGCTGGATTGGGCTCACAGGGACAGGGGGCGAAAAACTGTTTTTT. Amino acids: CASSWIGLTGTGGEKLFF.

V is TRBV10-3 and J is TRBJ1-1, with D perhaps matching TRBD1 (5 bases). Trimming stripped 7 bases from V and 5 bases from J, with 14 bases between. Germline V gene data show CDR1 as ENHRY and CDR2 as SYGVKD. The CDR3 is made up of 13 amino acids. The CDR3 spells CAINGQEGTEAFF. CDR3 nucleotide sequence: TGTGCCATCAACGGACAAGAAGGGACTGAAGCTTTCTTT.

The chain couples TRBV29-1 to TRBJ1-6; D unclear. The CDR3 extends over 9 amino acids. Germline V lookup: CDR1 SQVTM, CDR2 ANQGSEA. Trimming took 8 bases from V and 8 from J, leaving 4 bases between them. This CDR3 is CSLYSPLHF. CDR3 in DNA: TGCAGCCTGTATTCACCCCTCCACTTT.

This chain links TRBV5-4 with TRBJ2-3; D is unresolved. This CDR3 is 14 amino acids long. The V and J ends lost 0 bases and 4 bases respectively, with 9 bases between them. Germline CDR1 SGHNT, CDR2 YYREEE (reference sequence). CDR3 sequence: CASSLGDRADTQYF. Written as DNA, the CDR3 is TGTGCCAGCAGCTTGGGTGACCGGGCAGATACGCAGTATTTT. The full variable domain, rest sourced from reference TRBV5-4 and TRBJ2-3, is ETGVTQSPTHLIKTRGQQVTLRCSSQSGHNTVSWYQQALGQGPQFIFQYYREEENGRGNFPPRFSGLQFPNYSSELNVNALELDDSALYLCASSLGDRADTQYFGPGTRLTVL.

CDR3 protein: CASSPDRVSYNEQFF. CDR3 nucleotide sequence: TGTGCCAGCAGTCCGGACAGGGTCTCCTACAATGAGCAGTTCTTC. This chain connects TRBV6-1 to TRBJ2-1; 8 bases fit TRBD1. The CDR3 contains 15 residues. Trimming cost V 5 bases and J 0 bases; bases outside gene matches: 3. The V gene's germline CDR1 is MNHNS and CDR2 SASEGT.

The J gene is TRBJ2-1, the V gene TRBV5-1; TRBD2 aligns across 13 bases. Germline values: CDR1 SGHRS, CDR2 YFSETQ. The V segment lost 3 bases and the J segment 7 bases; nucleotides outside the gene matches: 7. The CDR3 is made up of 16 amino acids. The CDR3 region has the DNA TGCGCCAGCAGCTGGGGGACTAGCGGGAATCGGAATGAGCAGTTCTTC. It codes for CASSWGTSGNRNEQFF.

The chain carries TRBV20-1 and TRBJ2-3; D call uncertain. Germline CDR1 and CDR2: DFQATT and SNEGSKA (reference sequence). The CDR3 loop spans 11 amino acids. Trimming took 6 bases from V and 5 from J, leaving 9 bases between them. The CDR3, as DNA: TGCAGTGCCGAGGTAGGAGATACGCAGTATTTT. This codes for CSAEVGDTQYF.